One and the same sample provided the 21 T cell receptor beta chains below, sequenced in a study of cytomegalovirus exposure and HLA in healthy donors. PCR used 60 Vbeta primers and 13 Jbeta primers. Profiling relied on immunoSEQ multiplex PCR, and the TCRdb table lists in-frame clones only, not all of them. The table lists some 90,000 clones, around 78% of them singletons. The sample consisted of PBMCs. These receptor sequences come from a man aged 25 to 40 in good health and CMV-seronegative.

As concerns this clone: A read error may produce the germline difference seen at one junction end. This chain connects TRBV13 to TRBJ1-5, with 9 bases aligning to TRBD1. This CDR3 comprises 16 residues. Germline V gene sequence: CDR1 PRHDT, CDR2 FYEKMQ (reference sequence). For the CDR3, the DNA is TGTGCCAGCAGCCTAGGGCCGGGACAGGGCGCTCAGCCCCAGCATTTT. As protein: CASSLGPGQGAQPQHF. The whole variable domain, filled in from reference TRBV13 and TRBJ1-5, reads AAGVIQSPRHLIKEKRETATLKCYPIPRHDTVYWYQQGPGQDPQFLISFYEKMQSDKGSIPDRFSAQQFSDYHSELNMSSLELGDSALYFCASSLGPGQGAQPQHFGDGTRLSIL.

The chain employs TRBV5-1 and TRBJ2-3; the D gene is possibly TRBD1 (5 bases). This CDR3 spans 16 amino acids. The V end was cut by 0 bases, the J end by 0 bases, with 11 bases between. Germline V gene lookup returns CDR1 SGHRS and CDR2 YFSETQ. In nucleotides, the CDR3 is TGCGCCAGCAGCTTGGGGGGCAGCGATAGCACAGATACGCAGTATTTT. This codes for CASSLGGSDSTDTQYF. Full variable domain (remainder filled in from reference TRBV5-1 and TRBJ2-3): KAGVTQTPRYLIKTRGQQVTLSCSPISGHRSVSWYQQTPGQGLQFLFEYFSETQRNKGNFPGRFSGRQFSNSRSEMNVSTLELGDSALYLCASSLGGSDSTDTQYFGPGTRLTVL.

CDR3 in DNA: TGTGCCAGCAGCCAAGTCGGGATTTATAATGAAAAACTGTTTTTT. Protein: CASSQVGIYNEKLFF. This rearrangement joins TRBV14 to TRBJ1-4; D is undetermined. Between the trimmed V and J ends, which lost 1 base and 4 bases, there was a span of 10 bases. CDR1 and CDR2 from the germline V gene are SGHDN and FVKESK. This CDR3 comprises 15 residues.

Notes on this clone: The same CDR3 can be traced to other DNA sequences in this sample. The chain links TRBV28 to TRBJ1-2; D perhaps matches TRBD1 (5 bases). This CDR3 comprises 12 residues. Trimming cost V 3 bases and J 5 bases, with 7 bases left between them. Germline V gene lookup returns CDR1 MDHEN and CDR2 SYDVKM. The CDR3 coding sequence is TGTGCCAGCAGTTTTTCAGGGTATGGCTACACCTTC. The encoded protein is CASSFSGYGYTF.

The gene calls are TRBV7-3 and TRBJ2-2, with TRBD2 identical over 13 bases. Germline assignment: CDR1 SGHTA and CDR2 FQGTGA. Trimming removed 2 bases from V and 1 base from J; junction bases left unmatched: 10. The CDR3 sequence is 20 residues long. CDR3: CASSLDPPGLAGLNTGELFF. CDR3 nucleotides: TGTGCCAGCAGCTTAGACCCACCGGGACTAGCGGGGTTGAACACCGGGGAGCTGTTTTTT.

The V call is TRBV5-1, the J call TRBJ2-1, with TRBD2 matching over 13 bases. Per the germline V gene, CDR1 is SGHRS and CDR2 is YFSETQ. The CDR3 is 16 amino acids. J lost 5 bases, V lost 0 bases, and 2 bases had no gene match. CDR3 nucleotides: TGCGCCAGCAGCTTGGCCGGGACTAGCGGGAACAATGAGCAGTTCTTC. As protein: CASSLAGTSGNNEQFF.

The chain couples TRBV15 to TRBJ1-2; D remains unclear. Germline values: CDR1 LNHNV, CDR2 YYDKDF (reference sequence). The CDR3 covers 13 residues. Trimming took 6 bases from V and 0 from J, leaving 8 bases between them. The DNA of the CDR3 is TGTGCCACCAGACAGCACACTAACTATGGCTACACCTTC. Translated, it gives CATRQHTNYGYTF.

The chain couples TRBV19 to TRBJ2-1, with TRBD2 as a possible D gene (6 bases). The CDR3 covers 16 residues. The V end lost 1 base, the J end lost 2 bases, and 12 bases lay between the germline ends. Germline V gene lookup returns CDR1 LNHDA and CDR2 SQIVND (reference sequence). In DNA, the CDR3 is TGTGCCAGTAGTATAGGGGAGACTAGTACCTACAATGAGCAGTTCTTC. Its translation is CASSIGETSTYNEQFF.

The V and J genes are TRBV7-2 and TRBJ2-7, with 8 bases that match TRBD1. J was trimmed by 4 bases and V by 4 bases; bases with no gene match: 9. The CDR3 is 15 residues long. From germline, CDR1 is SGHTA and CDR2 FQGNSA. CDR3 nucleotide sequence: TGTGCCAGCAGCTACGTAGGGACAGGCCCATACGAGCAGTACTTC. Translation: CASSYVGTGPYEQYF.

The gene calls are TRBV6-5 and TRBJ1-1; D gene unclear. The V gene lost 5 bases and the J gene lost 4 bases, with 14 bases spanning the gap. Germline-derived CDR1 and CDR2 are MNHEY and SVGAGI. This CDR3 contains 14 residues. CDR3 protein: CASSEESGFTEAFF. CDR3 coding DNA: TGTGCCAGCAGTGAAGAAAGCGGGTTCACTGAAGCTTTCTTT.

This chain uses TRBV9 with TRBJ2-5; 10 positions agree with TRBD2. This CDR3 is 17 amino acids long. V trimming: 3 bases; J trimming: 2 bases; junction bases outside the gene matches: 10. Germline V lookup: CDR1 SGDLS, CDR2 YYNGEE. This CDR3 is CASSALYGTSAQETQYF. The CDR3 DNA reads as TGTGCCAGCAGCGCCTTATACGGGACTAGCGCGCAAGAGACCCAGTACTTC.

The gene calls are TRBV29-1 and TRBJ2-7, with D perhaps matching TRBD2 (6 bases). There are 13 residues in the CDR3. The germline gives CDR1 SQVTM, CDR2 ANQGSEA. Trimming pared 4 bases from V and 5 bases from J, leaving 15 bases between. CDR3 residues: CSVVGDSLNEQYF. Written as DNA, the CDR3 is TGCAGCGTTGTGGGGGACTCTCTGAACGAGCAGTACTTC.

The J gene is TRBJ1-1, the V gene TRBV11-1; 7 bases match TRBD1. There are 19 residues in the CDR3. The junction had 14 bases not matched to a gene; V was cut back by 1 base and J by 0 bases. In germline, CDR1 is SGHAT, CDR2 FQDESV (reference sequence). In DNA, the CDR3 is TGTGCCAGCAGCTTAGGCTGGGACAGCGCATTATTCCTGAACACTGAAGCTTTCTTT. Translation gives CASSLGWDSALFLNTEAFF.

This chain connects TRBV7-2 to TRBJ1-1; 7 nucleotides match TRBD1. With V trimmed by 1 base and J by 1 base, 12 bases remained unmatched. The CDR3 is made up of 18 amino acids. Germline V CDR1 and CDR2: SGHTA, FQGNSA. In nucleotides, the CDR3 is TGTGCCAGCAGCTTAGTGGGGCAGGGGGTCGGATCGAACACTGAAGCTTTCTTT. This translates into CASSLVGQGVGSNTEAFF.

The gene calls are TRBV7-9 and TRBJ1-5; D is undetermined. Trimming left V 2 bases short and J 0 bases short, with 5 bases between. CDR1 and CDR2 from the germline V gene are SEHNR and FQNEAQ (reference sequence). The CDR3 length is 14 residues. CDR3 residues: CASSLTGSNQPQHF. The CDR3 DNA is TGTGCCAGCAGCTTAACCGGTAGCAATCAGCCCCAGCATTTT.

This clone was picked up a small number of times. This chain uses TRBV7-2 with TRBJ2-7; 11 bases align to TRBD1. CDR1 is SGHTA, CDR2 FQGNSA, per germline. V lost 3 bases and J lost 5; bases outside the gene matches: 0. The length of the CDR3 is 13 residues. The CDR3 nucleotides read TGTGCCAGCAGCTTGGACAGGGGGCACGAGCAGTACTTC. Residues: CASSLDRGHEQYF.

The CDR3 coding sequence is TGTGCCAGCAGCCAATCCGGGACAGAATTTTATGGCTACACCTTC. Translating it yields CASSQSGTEFYGYTF. The rearrangement uses TRBV4-2 and TRBJ1-2; 7 bases fit TRBD1. Germline CDR1 reads LGHNA; CDR2 reads YNFKEQ. This CDR3 spans 15 amino acids. With 2 bases clipped from V and 5 bases from J, the junction kept 8 bases outside the gene matches.

This chain joins TRBV29-1 and TRBJ1-1; D not certain. The CDR3 has 13 amino acids. CDR1 SQVTM and CDR2 ANQGSEA come from the germline V gene. Between the trimmed V and J ends, which lost 6 bases and 0 bases, there was a span of 11 bases. The CDR3 DNA reads as TGCAGCGTCCATGGGAGGTTGAACACTGAAGCTTTCTTT. Protein product: CSVHGRLNTEAFF.

This clone was found once. The V and J genes are TRBV9 and TRBJ1-1; D is undetermined. CDR1 is SGDLS, CDR2 YYNGEE, per germline. V lost 0 bases and J lost 5, with 8 bases in between. CDR3 length: 13 residues. Here the CDR3 reads CASSVEGGTEAFF. The CDR3 DNA is TGTGCCAGCAGCGTAGAGGGAGGGACTGAAGCTTTCTTT.

The chain has TRBV2 and TRBJ2-2; TRBD2 matches at 12 bases. Trimming removed 7 bases from V and 2 bases from J; junction bases left unmatched: 5. The CDR3 extends over 16 amino acids. Per germline, CDR1 SNHLY and CDR2 FYNNEI. The CDR3 DNA follows: TGTGCCAGCATTAAGACTAGCGGGGGAAACACCGGGGAGCTGTTTTTT. Protein sequence: CASIKTSGGNTGELFF.

This clone was picked up one time. This chain connects TRBV7-9 to TRBJ2-3; a weak D match, TRBD1 (6 bases). The germline V and J ends were trimmed by 3 bases and 1 base, with 11 bases remaining between them. The germline V gene encodes CDR1 SEHNR and CDR2 FQNEAQ (reference sequence). The CDR3 covers 15 residues. CDR3 nucleotides: TGTGCCAGCAGCTTCGATTGGGGGCGCACAGATACGCAGTATTTT. It translates to CASSFDWGRTDTQYF.